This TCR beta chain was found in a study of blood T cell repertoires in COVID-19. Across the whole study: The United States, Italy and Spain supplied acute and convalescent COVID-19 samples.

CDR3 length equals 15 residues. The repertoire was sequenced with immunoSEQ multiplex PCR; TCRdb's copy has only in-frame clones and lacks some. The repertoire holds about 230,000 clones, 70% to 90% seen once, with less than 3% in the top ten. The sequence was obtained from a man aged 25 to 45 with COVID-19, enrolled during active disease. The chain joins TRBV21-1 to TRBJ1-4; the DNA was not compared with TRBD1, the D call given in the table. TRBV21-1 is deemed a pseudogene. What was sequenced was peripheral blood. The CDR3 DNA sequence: TGTGCCAGCAGCAAAGCGCCAGGGGTTGGTGAAAAACTGTTTTTT. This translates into CASSKAPGVGEKLFF.